This TCR beta chain originates from a study of cytomegalovirus exposure and HLA in healthy donors. Germline CDR1 is SGHTA and CDR2 is FQGNSA. This CDR3 contains 17 residues. V gave up 1 base and J gave up 2 bases, with 14 bases separating them. A multiplex PCR was run with 60 Vbeta primers and 13 Jbeta primers. The protocol was immunoSEQ multiplex PCR, while the TCRdb copy is restricted to in-frame clones and leaves out a portion. The top ten clones hold about 3.3% of a sample with about 93,000 clones, approximately 81% of them seen once. The receptor comes from a woman aged 40 to 50 in good health and CMV-seronegative. The genes are TRBV7-2 and TRBJ2-2; TRBD1 might be the D (6 bases). Material for sequencing was PBMCs. The chain's CDR3 is CASSLGARGINTGELFF. DNA for the CDR3: TGTGCCAGCAGCTTAGGGGCAAGGGGGATAAACACCGGGGAGCTGTTTTTT.